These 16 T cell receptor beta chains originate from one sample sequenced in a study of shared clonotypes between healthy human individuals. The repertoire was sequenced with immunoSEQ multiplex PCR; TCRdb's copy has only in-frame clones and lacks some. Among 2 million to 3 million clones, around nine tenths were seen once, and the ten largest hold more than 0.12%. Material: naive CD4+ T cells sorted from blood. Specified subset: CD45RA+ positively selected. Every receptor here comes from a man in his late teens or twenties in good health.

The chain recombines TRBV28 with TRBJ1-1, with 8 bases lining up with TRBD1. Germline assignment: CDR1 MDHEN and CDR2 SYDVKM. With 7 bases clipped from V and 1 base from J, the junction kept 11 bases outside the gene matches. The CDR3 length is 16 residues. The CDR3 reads CASITGQGGKNTEAFF. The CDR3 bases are TGTGCCAGCATTACAGGACAGGGAGGGAAGAACACTGAAGCTTTCTTT. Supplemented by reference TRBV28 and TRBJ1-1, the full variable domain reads DVKVTQSSRYLVKRTGEKVFLECVQDMDHENMFWYRQDPGLGLRLIYFSYDVKMKEKGDIPEGYSVSREKKERFSLILESASTNQTSMYLCASITGQGGKNTEAFFGQGTRLTVV.

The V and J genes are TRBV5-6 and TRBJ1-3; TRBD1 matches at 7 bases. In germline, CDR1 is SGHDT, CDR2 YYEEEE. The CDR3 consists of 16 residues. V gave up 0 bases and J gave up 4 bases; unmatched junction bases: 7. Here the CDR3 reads CASSLDAQGRGNTIYF. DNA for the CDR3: TGTGCCAGCAGCTTGGACGCACAGGGGAGGGGAAACACCATATATTTT.

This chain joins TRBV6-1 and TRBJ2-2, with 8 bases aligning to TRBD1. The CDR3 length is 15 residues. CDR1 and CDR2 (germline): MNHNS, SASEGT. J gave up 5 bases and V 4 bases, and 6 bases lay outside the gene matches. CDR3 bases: TGTGCCAGCAGTGGGTGGACAGGGAAAACCGGGGAGCTGTTTTTT. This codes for CASSGWTGKTGELFF.

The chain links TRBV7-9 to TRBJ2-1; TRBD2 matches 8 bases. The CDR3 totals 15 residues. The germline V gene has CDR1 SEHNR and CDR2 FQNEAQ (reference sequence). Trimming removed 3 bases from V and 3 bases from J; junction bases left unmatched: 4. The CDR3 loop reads CASSFRTSFYNEQFF. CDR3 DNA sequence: TGTGCCAGCAGCTTTAGGACTAGCTTCTACAATGAGCAGTTCTTC. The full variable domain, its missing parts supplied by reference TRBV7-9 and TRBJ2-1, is DTGVSQNPRHKITKRGQNVTFRCDPISEHNRLYWYRQTLGQGPEFLTYFQNEAQLEKSRLLSDRFSAERPKGSFSTLEIQRTEQGDSAMYLCASSFRTSFYNEQFFGPGTRLTVL.

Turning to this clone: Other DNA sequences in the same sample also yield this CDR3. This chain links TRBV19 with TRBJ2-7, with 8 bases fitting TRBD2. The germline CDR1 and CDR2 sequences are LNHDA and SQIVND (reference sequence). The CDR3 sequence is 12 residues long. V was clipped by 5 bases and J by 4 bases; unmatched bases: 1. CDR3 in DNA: TGTGCCAGTAGTGGCGGGGGGTACGAGCAGTACTTC. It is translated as CASSGGGYEQYF.

CDR3 DNA: TGCGCCAGCAGATACAGCTCTCTGAACACTGAAGCTTTCTTT. Translated, it gives CASRYSSLNTEAFF. V usage is TRBV10-1 and J usage is TRBJ1-1; no clear D. Per germline, CDR1 WNHNN and CDR2 SYGVQD (reference sequence). V was pared by 6 bases and J by 0 bases, with 11 bases between. The length of the CDR3 is 14 residues.

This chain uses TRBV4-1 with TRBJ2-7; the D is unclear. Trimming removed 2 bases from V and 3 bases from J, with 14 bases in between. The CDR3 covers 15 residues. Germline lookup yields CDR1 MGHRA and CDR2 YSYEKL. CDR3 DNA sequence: TGCGCCAGCAGCCAAAGTAGCTGGGATATCTACGAGCAGTACTTC. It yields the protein CASSQSSWDIYEQYF.

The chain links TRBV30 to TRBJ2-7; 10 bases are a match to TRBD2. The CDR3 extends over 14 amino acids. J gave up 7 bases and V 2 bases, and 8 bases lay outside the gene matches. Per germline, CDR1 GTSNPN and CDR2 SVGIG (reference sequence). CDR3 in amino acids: CAWSPLAGAREQYF. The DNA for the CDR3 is TGTGCCTGGAGTCCGCTAGCGGGAGCGAGGGAGCAGTACTTC.

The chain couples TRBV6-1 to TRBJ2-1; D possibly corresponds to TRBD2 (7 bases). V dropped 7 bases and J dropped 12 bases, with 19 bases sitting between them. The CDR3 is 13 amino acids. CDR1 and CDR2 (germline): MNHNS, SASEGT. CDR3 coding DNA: TGTGCCAGCACCCCTTTGAGGGGGGGCGGGCAGTTCTTC. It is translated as CASTPLRGGGQFF.

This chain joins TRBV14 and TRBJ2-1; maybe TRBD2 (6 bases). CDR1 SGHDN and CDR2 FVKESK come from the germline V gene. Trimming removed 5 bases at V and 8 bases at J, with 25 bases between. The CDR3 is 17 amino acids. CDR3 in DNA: TGTGCCAGCAGCTCCTACCTCGGGGGACCACTCAGGGATGAGCAGTTCTTC. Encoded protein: CASSSYLGGPLRDEQFF.

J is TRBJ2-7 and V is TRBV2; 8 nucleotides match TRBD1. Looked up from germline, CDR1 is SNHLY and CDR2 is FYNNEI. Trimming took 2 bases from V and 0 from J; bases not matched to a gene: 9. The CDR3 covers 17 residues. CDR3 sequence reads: CASSEWDRTLSSYEQYF. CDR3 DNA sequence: TGTGCCAGCAGTGAATGGGACAGGACCCTTAGCTCCTACGAGCAGTACTTC.

The CDR3 loop reads CASSLARLADVGEQFF. The DNA of the CDR3 is TGCGCCAGCAGCTTGGCCCGGCTAGCGGACGTTGGTGAGCAGTTCTTC. This chain links TRBV5-1 with TRBJ2-1; TRBD2 matches at 7 bases. Germline CDR1 reads SGHRS; CDR2 reads YFSETQ. V lost 0 bases and J lost 9; bases outside the gene matches: 12. CDR3 length: 16 residues.

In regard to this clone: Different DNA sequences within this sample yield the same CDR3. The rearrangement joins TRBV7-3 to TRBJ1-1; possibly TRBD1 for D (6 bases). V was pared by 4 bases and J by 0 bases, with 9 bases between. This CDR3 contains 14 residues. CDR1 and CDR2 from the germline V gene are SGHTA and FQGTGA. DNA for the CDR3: TGTGCCAGCAGCTCGGGGGCCCTGAACACTGAAGCTTTCTTT. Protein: CASSSGALNTEAFF.

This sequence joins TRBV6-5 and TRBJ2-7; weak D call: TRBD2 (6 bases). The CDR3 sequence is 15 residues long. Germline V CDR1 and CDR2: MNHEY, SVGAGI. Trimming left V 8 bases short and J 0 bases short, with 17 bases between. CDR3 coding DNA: TGTGCCAGCCTCTCCGGGCGGGGATTCTCCTACGAGCAGTACTTC. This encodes CASLSGRGFSYEQYF.

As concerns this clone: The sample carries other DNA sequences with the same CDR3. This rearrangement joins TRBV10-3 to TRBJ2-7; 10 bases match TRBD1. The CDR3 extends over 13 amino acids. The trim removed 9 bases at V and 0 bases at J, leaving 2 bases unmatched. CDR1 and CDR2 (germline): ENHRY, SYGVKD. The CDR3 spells CAIRTGGSYEQYF. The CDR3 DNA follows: TGTGCCATACGGACAGGGGGCTCCTACGAGCAGTACTTC.

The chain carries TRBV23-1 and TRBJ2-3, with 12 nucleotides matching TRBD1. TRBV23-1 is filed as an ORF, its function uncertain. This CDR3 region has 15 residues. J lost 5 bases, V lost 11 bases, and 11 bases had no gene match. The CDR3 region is CAGYVGTGGLDTQYF. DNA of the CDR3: TGCGCCGGCTACGTCGGGACAGGGGGCCTAGATACGCAGTATTTT.